The 5 T cell receptor beta chains reported below all come from one sample, sequenced in a study of CD8 T cells in Susac syndrome. Roughly 0.45 to 1 ug RNA was reverse transcribed with random hexamers. TCRdb reprocessed the immunoSEQ multiplex PCR reads with MiXCR, giving one entry per CDR3 protein. The data contain around 80,000 distinct CDR3 sequences, about 91% of them singletons. Sequencing was performed on CD8+ T cells from PBMCs. All receptors derive from a human donor with multiple sclerosis.

This clonotype came up once. The rearrangement uses TRBV19 and TRBJ2-3; 9 nucleotides agree with TRBD1. CDR1 and CDR2 (germline): LNHDA, SQIVND (reference sequence). The CDR3 extends over 16 amino acids. The V gene end was trimmed by 2 bases and the J gene end by 6 bases; junction bases not matched to a gene: 9. The CDR3 sequence is CASSIHGTGITDTQYF. DNA for the CDR3: TGTGCCAGTAGTATACATGGGACAGGGATCACGGATACGCAGTATTTT.

This clonotype was observed a single time. The chain combines TRBV9 with TRBJ2-7, with a weak D call TRBD1 (6 bases). This CDR3 is 15 amino acids long. The V and J ends lost 2 bases and 0 bases respectively, with 12 bases between them. The germline gives CDR1 SGDLS, CDR2 YYNGEE. CDR3 DNA: TGTGCCAGCAGCGTGGGGGCAGCCAGCTCCTACGAGCAGTACTTC. Translation: CASSVGAASSYEQYF. The full variable domain, its missing parts supplied by reference TRBV9 and TRBJ2-7, is DSGVTQTPKHLITATGQRVTLRCSPRSGDLSVYWYQQSLDQGLQFLIQYYNGEERAKGNILERFSAQQFPDLHSELNLSSLELGDSALYFCASSVGAASSYEQYFGPGTRLTVT.

V and J are TRBV3-1 and TRBJ2-2, with TRBD2 matching 8 bases. Per the germline V gene, CDR1 is LGHDT and CDR2 is YNNKEL (reference sequence). This CDR3 spans 19 amino acids. V gave up 1 base and J gave up 0 bases; unmatched junction bases: 10. CDR3 in DNA: TGTGCCAGCAGCCAAGTTACTAGCGGCCTCAGTGCGAACACCGGGGAGCTGTTTTTT. Translating gives CASSQVTSGLSANTGELFF.

This clonotype was seen only a few times. The J gene is TRBJ2-5, the V gene TRBV28; D possibly corresponds to TRBD1 (6 bases). Germline V gene lookup returns CDR1 MDHEN and CDR2 SYDVKM. V was shortened by 6 bases and J by 3 bases, with 11 bases between the two germline ends. The CDR3 is made up of 13 amino acids. CDR3 bases: TGTGCCAGCAGCCAAAGGACAGAAGAGACCCAGTACTTC. Residues: CASSQRTEETQYF.

The count of this clonotype is one. V and J are TRBV5-6 and TRBJ2-7; D unresolved. CDR1 is SGHDT and CDR2 is YYEEEE in the germline V gene. Trimming took off 4 bases at V and 5 bases at J, with 13 bases between the two ends. The CDR3 covers 13 residues. CDR3 protein: CASSQGPSDEQYF. In nucleotides, the CDR3 is TGTGCCAGCAGCCAAGGGCCCTCGGACGAGCAGTACTTC. The full variable domain, in which reference TRBV5-6 and TRBJ2-7 provide the parts outside the CDR3, is DAGVTQSPTHLIKTRGQQVTLRCSPKSGHDTVSWYQQALGQGPQFIFQYYEEEERQRGNFPDRFSGHQFPNYSSELNVNALLLGDSALYLCASSQGPSDEQYFGPGTRLTVT.